These 11 T cell receptor beta chains came from one sample sequenced in a study of memory CD4+ T cells and cytomegalovirus serostatus. Single viable CD3+CD4+CD8-CD45RO+ cells were sorted as the memory CD4+ T cells. Only in-frame clones appear in the TCRdb table, and some are missing; sequencing was by immunoSEQ multiplex PCR. The sample records 70,000 to 95,000 clones, less than 90% being singletons. Specimen: memory CD4+ T cells from blood. Receptor source: an adult in good health and CMV-seronegative.

The chain couples TRBV7-2 to TRBJ1-5; the D gene is possibly TRBD1 (6 bases). V lost 0 bases and J lost 6, with 9 bases in between. In germline, CDR1 is SGHTA, CDR2 FQGNSA. This CDR3 comprises 14 residues. CDR3 residues: CASSLAQGPQPQHF. DNA for the CDR3: TGTGCCAGCAGCTTAGCGCAGGGGCCTCAGCCCCAGCATTTT.

This chain links TRBV5-1 with TRBJ1-2; 8 bases match TRBD1. V lost 3 bases, J lost 0 bases, and 13 bases stayed unmatched. CDR1 and CDR2 (germline): SGHRS, YFSETQ. The length of the CDR3 is 18 residues. CDR3 amino acids: CASSSQQGASSTNYGYTF. The DNA of the CDR3 is TGCGCCAGCAGCTCCCAGCAGGGGGCATCCTCTACTAACTATGGCTACACCTTC.

In this sample, this clone turned up a few times. CDR3 residues: CASSLSGLAGDEQFF. CDR3 bases: TGTGCCAGCAGTTTGTCTGGACTAGCGGGAGATGAGCAGTTCTTC. The chain is built from TRBV7-2 and TRBJ2-1; 13 positions agree with TRBD2. After removal of 6 bases from V and 8 bases from J, the junction contained 7 bases not matched to a gene. This CDR3 has 15 amino acids. Germline V gives CDR1 SGHTA, CDR2 FQGNSA.

This rearrangement joins TRBV6-5 to TRBJ2-2; 9 bases fit TRBD1. CDR1 is MNHEY and CDR2 is SVGAGI in the germline V gene. This CDR3 has 13 residues. J lost 6 bases, V lost 7 bases, and 3 bases had no gene match. The CDR3 loop is CASNRQGAGELFF. In nucleotides, the CDR3 is TGTGCCAGCAATAGACAGGGGGCCGGGGAGCTGTTTTTT.

The rearrangement uses TRBV18 and TRBJ2-5; D remains unclear. The CDR3 contains 13 residues. Trimming pared 1 base from V and 2 bases from J, leaving 5 bases between. Germline assignment: CDR1 KGHSH and CDR2 LQKENI. The CDR3 spells CASSPRQQETQYF. The DNA for the CDR3 is TGTGCCAGCTCACCACGGCAACAAGAGACCCAGTACTTC. The whole variable domain, filled in from reference TRBV18 and TRBJ2-5, reads NAGVMQNPRHLVRRRGQEARLRCSPMKGHSHVYWYRQLPEEGLKFMVYLQKENIIDESGMPKERFSAEFPKEGPSILRIQQVVRGDSAAYFCASSPRQQETQYFGPGTRLLVL.

The chain carries TRBV5-1 and TRBJ2-3; possibly TRBD1 for D (6 bases). Trimming removed 1 base from V and 3 bases from J, with 24 bases in between. The CDR3 consists of 19 residues. Germline assignment: CDR1 SGHRS and CDR2 YFSETQ. This chain's CDR3 is CASSLPLRGRAGVTDTQYF. The CDR3 nucleotides are TGCGCCAGCAGCTTGCCCCTCAGGGGCCGGGCCGGGGTAACAGATACGCAGTATTTT.

V gene TRBV5-4 combines with J gene TRBJ1-1; no clear D gene. Germline V gene sequence: CDR1 SGHNT, CDR2 YYREEE (reference sequence). This CDR3 spans 17 amino acids. Trimming took 4 bases from V and 1 from J, leaving 20 bases between them. DNA of the CDR3: TGTGCCAGCAGCCCGCCACAAGGCCACGCAGGGAACACTGAAGCTTTCTTT. Translation gives CASSPPQGHAGNTEAFF.

V and J are TRBV6-6 and TRBJ2-7, with 9 bases that match TRBD1. Unmatched junction bases numbered 3, after V lost 0 bases and J lost 3 bases. This CDR3 has 15 amino acids. The V gene's germline CDR1 is MNHNY and CDR2 SVGAGI (reference sequence). The CDR3 here is CASSYSSGQGYEQYF. Written as DNA, the CDR3 is TGTGCCAGCAGTTACTCGTCGGGACAGGGCTACGAGCAGTACTTC.

J is TRBJ1-2 and V is TRBV5-5; 8 bases agree with TRBD1. This CDR3 is built from 17 residues. Germline trimming cut 0 bases from V and 0 bases from J; bases unmatched to any gene: 7. The germline gives CDR1 SGHKS, CDR2 YYEKEE (reference sequence). This chain's CDR3 is CASSLGTGPGANYGYTF. CDR3 bases: TGTGCCAGCAGCTTGGGGACAGGGCCAGGAGCTAACTATGGCTACACCTTC. Full variable domain (remainder filled in from reference TRBV5-5 and TRBJ1-2): DAGVTQSPTHLIKTRGQQVTLRCSPISGHKSVSWYQQVLGQGPQFIFQYYEKEERGRGNFPDRFSARQFPNYSSELNVNALLLGDSALYLCASSLGTGPGANYGYTFGSGTRLTVV.

This clone is classed as medium-sized. The rearrangement joins TRBV7-2 to TRBJ1-1; D unresolved. Germline CDR1 SGHTA, CDR2 FQGNSA. Between the trimmed V and J ends, which lost 1 base and 11 bases, there was a span of 17 bases. The length of the CDR3 is 14 residues. The CDR3 sequence: CASSLGLSGSPAFF. CDR3 DNA sequence: TGTGCCAGCAGCTTAGGACTATCCGGGTCCCCGGCTTTCTTT.

In nucleotides, the CDR3 is TGCGCCAGCAGTCAAAGACGGCATGGGGAGACCCAGTACTTC. It specifies CASSQRRHGETQYF. The chain joins TRBV10-2 to TRBJ2-5; D uncertain. The ends were cut back, 5 bases at V and 5 bases at J, with 15 bases in the middle. The CDR3 contains 14 residues. Germline V gene lookup returns CDR1 WSHSY and CDR2 SAAADI.